A selection of T cell receptor beta chains follows, all from one sample in a study of T-cell reconstitution after alpha-beta-depleted transplantation in children. TCRdb reprocessed the PCR reads with MiXCR, giving one entry per CDR3 protein. The table has 600,000 to 800,000 distinct CDR3 sequences, about 12% seen once. The sample consisted of PBMCs, taken before TCRalphabeta/CD19-depleted stem cell transplant. The receptors shown here come from a girl aged 2 to 9 with congenital amegakaryocytic thrombocytopenia, due to receive a stem cell transplant. Each CDR3 is given with its conserved first and last residue. Each record gives: clone size, D gene, V gene, J gene, CDR3 DNA, CDR3 protein. A D gene is named only where the DNA matches it firmly. The size field is filled for only some rows; it gives once, few, many or a size class.

clone_size: many
d_call: .
v_call: TRBV20-1
j_call: TRBJ2-1
cdr3_nt: TGCAGTGCTAGAGACCCCGAGGCTGGGGAGCAGTTCTTC
cdr3_aa: CSARDPEAGEQFF

clone_size: .
d_call: .
v_call: TRBV7-8
j_call: TRBJ1-1
cdr3_nt: TGTGCCAGCAGCTTAGTTATCGGAAACACTGAAGCTTTCTTT
cdr3_aa: CASSLVIGNTEAFF

clone_size: few
d_call: .
v_call: TRBV5-1
j_call: TRBJ2-4
cdr3_nt: TGCGCCAGCAGCTTGGAGGGACTCCGGGACGTGTACTTC
cdr3_aa: CASSLEGLRDVYF

clone_size: few
d_call: TRBD1
v_call: TRBV19
j_call: TRBJ1-1
cdr3_nt: TGTGCCAGTAGTACCGGACAGGGGAACACTGAAGCTTTCTTT
cdr3_aa: CASSTGQGNTEAFF

clone_size: many
d_call: TRBD1
v_call: TRBV5-1
j_call: TRBJ1-2
cdr3_nt: TGCGCCAGCAGCTCGGGGTTGGACAGGGCGGATGGCTACACCTTC
cdr3_aa: CASSSGLDRADGYTF

clone_size: many
d_call: TRBD2
v_call: TRBV20-1
j_call: TRBJ2-7
cdr3_nt: TGCAGTGCTAGGCCGGGACTAGCGGCGAGGGACTACGAGCAGTACTTC
cdr3_aa: CSARPGLAARDYEQYF

clone_size: many
d_call: TRBD1
v_call: TRBV12-3/TRBV12-4
j_call: TRBJ2-1
cdr3_nt: TGTGCCAGCAGCCCAGGGGGTGAGCAGTTCTTC
cdr3_aa: CASSPGGEQFF

clone_size: many
d_call: .
v_call: TRBV5-1
j_call: TRBJ1-2
cdr3_nt: TGCGCCAGCAGCTTGTTTTCCTCGAGGCCTCCTACTAACTATGGCTACACCTTC
cdr3_aa: CASSLFSSRPPTNYGYTF

clone_size: .
d_call: .
v_call: TRBV12-3/TRBV12-4
j_call: TRBJ2-4
cdr3_nt: TGTGCCAGCAGTTTCGCGGGGCAAGGGGACATTCAGTACTTC
cdr3_aa: CASSFAGQGDIQYF

clone_size: .
d_call: .
v_call: TRBV12-3/TRBV12-4
j_call: TRBJ1-5
cdr3_nt: TGTGCCAGCAGTTTAGGTCCAGCCTTTAATCAGCCCCAGCATTTT
cdr3_aa: CASSLGPAFNQPQHF

clone_size: many
d_call: .
v_call: TRBV27
j_call: TRBJ2-2
cdr3_nt: TGTGCCAGCAGTAATAGGGGTCGAGGGACCGGGGAGCTGTTTTTT
cdr3_aa: CASSNRGRGTGELFF

clone_size: .
d_call: .
v_call: TRBV5-1
j_call: TRBJ2-7
cdr3_nt: TGCGCCAGCAGCCATGGACAGCAGAGTTACGAGCAGTACTTC
cdr3_aa: CASSHGQQSYEQYF

clone_size: few
d_call: .
v_call: TRBV6-1
j_call: TRBJ2-2
cdr3_nt: TGTGCCAGCAGCCGACTCGGGACGGTGAACACCGGGGAGCTGTTTTTT
cdr3_aa: CASSRLGTVNTGELFF

clone_size: .
d_call: .
v_call: TRBV5-1
j_call: TRBJ2-1
cdr3_nt: TGCGCCAGCCGCCCCCCCCCAGCGAATGAGCAGTTCTTC
cdr3_aa: CASRPPPANEQFF

clone_size: many
d_call: .
v_call: TRBV12-3/TRBV12-4
j_call: TRBJ1-2
cdr3_nt: TGTGCCAGTCAGTCCGTAGGAGACTATGGCTACACCTTC
cdr3_aa: CASQSVGDYGYTF

clone_size: many
d_call: .
v_call: TRBV12-3/TRBV12-4
j_call: TRBJ2-1
cdr3_nt: TGTGCCAGCGGGATTTTTAGCTCCTACAATGAGCAGTTCTTC
cdr3_aa: CASGIFSSYNEQFF

clone_size: .
d_call: .
v_call: TRBV5-8
j_call: TRBJ1-1
cdr3_nt: TGTGCCAGCAGCTTAGGAATGGGGGGTCGCACTGAAGCTTTCTTT
cdr3_aa: CASSLGMGGRTEAFF

clone_size: many
d_call: .
v_call: TRBV20-1
j_call: TRBJ2-3
cdr3_nt: TGCAGTGCTAGATTCCGGATTATAACAGATACGCAGTATTTT
cdr3_aa: CSARFRIITDTQYF

clone_size: many
d_call: .
v_call: TRBV20-1
j_call: TRBJ2-1
cdr3_nt: TGCAGTGCTGCCCGGGACATTAGGAGGTTCTTC
cdr3_aa: CSAARDIRRFF

clone_size: .
d_call: TRBD1
v_call: TRBV18
j_call: TRBJ1-1
cdr3_nt: TGTGCCAGCTCAACTACAGGGGTGGGGGACACTGAAGCTTTCTTT
cdr3_aa: CASSTTGVGDTEAFF

clone_size: few
d_call: .
v_call: TRBV20-1
j_call: TRBJ2-1
cdr3_nt: TGCAGTGCTAGTAGGAGGTTGGGCAATGAGCAGTTCTTC
cdr3_aa: CSASRRLGNEQFF

clone_size: many
d_call: .
v_call: TRBV5-1
j_call: TRBJ1-1
cdr3_nt: TGCGCCAGCAGACAGACATTCAGGGGGAACACTGAAGCTTTCTTT
cdr3_aa: CASRQTFRGNTEAFF

clone_size: many
d_call: TRBD2
v_call: TRBV29-1
j_call: TRBJ2-5
cdr3_nt: TGCAGCGTTGAAGGAGCTAGCGGGAGGATGGAGACCCAGTACTTC
cdr3_aa: CSVEGASGRMETQYF

clone_size: .
d_call: .
v_call: TRBV12-3/TRBV12-4
j_call: TRBJ2-7
cdr3_nt: TGTGCCAGTAACGCCGAAAACTCCTACGAGCAGTACTTC
cdr3_aa: CASNAENSYEQYF

clone_size: few
d_call: TRBD2
v_call: TRBV28
j_call: TRBJ2-7
cdr3_nt: TGTGCCAGCAGGTGGACTAGCGGGAACTACGAGCAGTACTTC
cdr3_aa: CASRWTSGNYEQYF

clone_size: few
d_call: TRBD2
v_call: TRBV6-2/TRBV6-3
j_call: TRBJ2-7
cdr3_nt: TGTGCCAGTTGGAGAATAGCGGGAGGGCCGAGAGAGCAGTACTTC
cdr3_aa: CASWRIAGGPREQYF